Following are 15 T cell receptor beta chains from one sample sequenced in a study of T cell responses to AZD1222 COVID-19 vaccine. Using immunoSEQ multiplex PCR, the repertoire was profiled, and TCRdb retains in-frame clones only, with some absent. The sample consists of 25,000 or so clones, around 92% of them appearing once. The sequencing used peripheral blood, collected 28 days after the second AZD1222 dose. The receptors were sampled from an adult who received the AZD1222 COVID-19 vaccine.

This chain links TRBV11-3 with TRBJ1-6; 7 bases are shared with TRBD1. This CDR3 spans 15 amino acids. Trimming at V came to 3 bases and at J to 9 bases, leaving 8 bases not matched to a gene. Germline V CDR1 and CDR2: SGHNT, YENEEA. The CDR3 is CASSFDREVGSPLHF. In nucleotides, the CDR3 is TGTGCCAGCAGCTTTGACAGGGAGGTGGGTTCACCCCTCCACTTT.

This clone was picked up one time. CDR3 sequence reads: CASSRRTSGDYEQYF. The CDR3 DNA reads as TGTGCCAGCAGCCGTCGCACTAGCGGAGATTACGAGCAGTACTTC. J is TRBJ2-7 and V is TRBV27, with TRBD2 identical over 8 bases. CDR1 and CDR2 from the germline V gene are MNHEY and SMNVEV (reference sequence). The J segment lost 4 bases and the V segment lost 6 bases, leaving 11 bases of the junction unmatched. This CDR3 region has 15 residues.

The chain employs TRBV30 and TRBJ1-6; D not certain. Germline V CDR1 and CDR2: GTSNPN, SVGIG (reference sequence). Between the trimmed V and J ends, which lost 4 bases and 2 bases, there was a span of 6 bases. This CDR3 region has 13 residues. CDR3 amino acids: CAWNTAYNSPLHF. In DNA, the CDR3 is TGTGCCTGGAACACCGCCTATAATTCACCCCTCCACTTT. Full variable domain (remainder filled in from reference TRBV30 and TRBJ1-6): SQTIHQWPATLVQPVGSPLSLECTVEGTSNPNLYWYRQAAGRGLQLLFYSVGIGQISSEVPQNLSASRPQDRQFILSSKKLLLSDSGFYLCAWNTAYNSPLHFGNGTRLTVT.

The chain combines TRBV5-1 with TRBJ1-2, with TRBD1 matching 7 bases. There are 17 residues in the CDR3. In germline, CDR1 is SGHRS, CDR2 YFSETQ. Trimming took 4 bases from V and 4 from J; bases not matched to a gene: 16. The CDR3: CASSPDPLDRVPYGYTF. The DNA of the CDR3 is TGCGCCAGCAGCCCAGATCCATTAGACAGGGTCCCCTATGGCTACACCTTC.

V is TRBV28 and J is TRBJ2-5, with 8 bases lining up with TRBD2. The CDR3 runs to 15 residues. V shed 2 bases, J shed 5 bases, and the junction held 7 bases outside the gene matches. CDR1 MDHEN and CDR2 SYDVKM come from the germline V gene. CDR3 sequence (DNA): TGTGCCAGCAGTTTAGCGGGGGGTAAGGCGGAGACCCAGTACTTC. It translates to CASSLAGGKAETQYF.

The CDR3 loop is CASGNRGTDTQYF. As DNA, the CDR3 is TGTGCCAGCGGGAACCGGGGCACAGATACGCAGTATTTT. The chain recombines TRBV12-3 or TRBV12-4 with TRBJ2-3; D is uncertain. V was pared by 8 bases and J by 1 base, with 10 bases between. The CDR3 spans 13 residues.

The chain has TRBV5-4 and TRBJ1-1; D is undetermined. Per the germline V gene, CDR1 is SGHNT and CDR2 is YYREEE (reference sequence). The CDR3 sequence is 15 residues long. V lost 2 bases, J lost 0 bases, and 11 bases lay in between. The CDR3 sequence is CASSFGRTLNTEAFF. The CDR3, as DNA: TGTGCCAGCAGCTTTGGTAGAACCCTGAACACTGAAGCTTTCTTT.

The chain employs TRBV30 and TRBJ1-5, with a possible D match to TRBD1 (5 bases). Trimming stripped 5 bases from V and 7 bases from J, with 15 bases between. Looked up from germline, CDR1 is GTSNPN and CDR2 is SVGIG (reference sequence). The CDR3 sequence is 13 residues long. CDR3 nucleotides: TGTGCCTGGGCTAGGGACCGCCGACAGCCCCAGCATTTT. It encodes CAWARDRRQPQHF.

The V and J genes are TRBV6-6 and TRBJ2-7; perhaps TRBD2 as D (6 bases). The CDR3 contains 15 residues. The germline V gene has CDR1 MNHNY and CDR2 SVGAGI (reference sequence). Trimming took off 6 bases at V and 2 bases at J, with 17 bases between the two ends. The CDR3 region has the DNA TGTGCCAGCAGATGGGAGGCGCTCGAAACCTACGAGCAGTACTTC. Its translation is CASRWEALETYEQYF.

The chain carries TRBV19 and TRBJ2-1; 7 nucleotides align to TRBD2. Germline V gives CDR1 LNHDA, CDR2 SQIVND (reference sequence). This CDR3 is 14 amino acids long. V lost 4 bases, J lost 9 bases, and 9 bases stayed unmatched. Written as DNA, the CDR3 is TGTGCCAGTAGTACTCCTGGAGCGGGGAGTGAGCAGTTCTTC. It encodes CASSTPGAGSEQFF.

This clone was seen a single time. The chain couples TRBV3-1 (or the pseudogene TRBV3-2) to TRBJ1-3; D gene uncertain. CDR3 size: 16 residues. In germline, CDR1 is LGHDT, CDR2 YNNKEL (reference sequence). Deletions cut 1 base from V and 2 bases from J, with 12 bases between. As DNA, the CDR3 is TGTGCCAGCAGCCAAGTTCACAGCTATACTGGAAACACCATATATTTT. As protein: CASSQVHSYTGNTIYF.

The CDR3 spells CAVNVEITDTQYF. In DNA, the CDR3 is TGTGCCGTGAACGTGGAGATCACAGATACGCAGTATTTT. The chain links TRBV10-3 to TRBJ2-3; D not certain. Germline CDR1 is ENHRY and CDR2 is SYGVKD. This CDR3 contains 13 residues. V was shortened by 11 bases and J by 2 bases, with 14 bases between the two germline ends.

The V call is TRBV20-1, the J call TRBJ1-2; D is perhaps TRBD1 (5 bases). This CDR3 contains 11 residues. The V gene lost 7 bases and the J gene lost 2 bases, with 8 bases spanning the gap. Germline V gives CDR1 DFQATT, CDR2 SNEGSKA (reference sequence). The CDR3 DNA sequence: TGCAGTGGGGGGGAGAACTATGGCTACACCTTC. This gives the protein CSGGENYGYTF.

This chain connects TRBV6-5 to TRBJ1-4; 7 nucleotides align to TRBD1. The ends lost 5 bases at V and 4 bases at J; junction bases unmatched: 4. Germline assignment: CDR1 MNHEY and CDR2 SVGAGI. This CDR3 contains 14 residues. In nucleotides, the CDR3 is TGTGCCAGCAGTCGACAGGGCTATAATGAAAAACTGTTTTTT. Encoded protein: CASSRQGYNEKLFF.

V is TRBV28 and J is TRBJ1-2; possibly TRBD1 for D (5 bases). V lost 5 bases and J lost 5, with 15 bases in between. Germline CDR1 MDHEN, CDR2 SYDVKM. There are 14 residues in the CDR3. The CDR3: CASSASDTSYGYTF. The DNA for the CDR3 is TGTGCCAGCAGTGCCTCGGACACATCATATGGCTACACCTTC.